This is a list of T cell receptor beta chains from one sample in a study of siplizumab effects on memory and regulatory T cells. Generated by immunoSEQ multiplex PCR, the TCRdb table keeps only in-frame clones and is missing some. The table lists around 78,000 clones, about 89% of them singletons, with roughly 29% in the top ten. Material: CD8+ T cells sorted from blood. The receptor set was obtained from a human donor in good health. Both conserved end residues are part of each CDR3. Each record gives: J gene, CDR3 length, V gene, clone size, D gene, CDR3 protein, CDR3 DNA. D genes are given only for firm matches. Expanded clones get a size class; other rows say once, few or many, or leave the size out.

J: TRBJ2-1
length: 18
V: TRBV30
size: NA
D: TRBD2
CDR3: CAWSVMGLPTMGYNEQFF
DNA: TGTGCCTGGAGTGTTATGGGACTACCCACGATGGGCTACAATGAGCAGTTCTTC

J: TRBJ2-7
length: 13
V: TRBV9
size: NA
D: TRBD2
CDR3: CASSGGGAYEQYF
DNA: TGTGCCAGCAGCGGCGGGGGAGCCTACGAGCAGTACTTC

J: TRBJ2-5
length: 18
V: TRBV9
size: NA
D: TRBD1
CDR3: CASSVGGDRGRDSETQYF
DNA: TGTGCCAGCAGCGTAGGAGGGGATAGGGGGCGCGATTCAGAGACCCAGTACTTC

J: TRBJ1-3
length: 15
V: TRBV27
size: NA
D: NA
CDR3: CASSWDGSSGNTIYF
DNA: TGTGCCAGCAGCTGGGACGGGAGCTCTGGAAACACCATATATTTT

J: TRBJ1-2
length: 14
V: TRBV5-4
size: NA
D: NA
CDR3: CASSLDRNLYGYTF
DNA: TGTGCCAGCAGCTTGGACCGAAACCTCTATGGCTACACCTTC

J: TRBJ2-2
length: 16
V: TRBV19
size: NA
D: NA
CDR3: CASSIPGRASGGELFF
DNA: TGTGCCAGTAGTATCCCGGGCAGGGCGTCGGGCGGGGAGCTGTTTTTT

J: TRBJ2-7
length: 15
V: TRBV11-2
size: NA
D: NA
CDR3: CASSLIVGAAYEQYF
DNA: TGTGCCAGCAGCCTTATCGTGGGGGCTGCCTACGAGCAGTACTTC

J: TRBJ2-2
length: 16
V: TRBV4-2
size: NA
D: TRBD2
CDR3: CASSLTSGEFTGELFF
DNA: TGTGCCAGCAGCCTGACTAGCGGGGAATTCACCGGGGAGCTGTTTTTT

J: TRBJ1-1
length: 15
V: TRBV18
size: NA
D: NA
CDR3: CASSLSVWENTEAFF
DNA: TGTGCCAGCTCACTATCGGTCTGGGAGAACACTGAAGCTTTCTTT

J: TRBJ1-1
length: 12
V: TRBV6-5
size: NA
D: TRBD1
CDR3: CASRPQGAEAFF
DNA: TGTGCCAGCAGGCCACAGGGGGCTGAAGCTTTCTTT

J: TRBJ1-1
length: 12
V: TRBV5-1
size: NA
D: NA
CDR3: CASSGGTPEAFF
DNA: TGCGCCAGCAGCGGAGGGACGCCTGAAGCTTTCTTT

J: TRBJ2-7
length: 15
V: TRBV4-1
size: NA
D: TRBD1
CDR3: CASSLERGLGYEQYF
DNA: TGCGCCAGCAGCCTAGAGAGGGGGCTAGGCTACGAGCAGTACTTC

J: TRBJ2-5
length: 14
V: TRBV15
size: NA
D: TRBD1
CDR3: CATSSLGGEETQYF
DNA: TGTGCCACCAGCAGCCTAGGGGGCGAAGAGACCCAGTACTTC

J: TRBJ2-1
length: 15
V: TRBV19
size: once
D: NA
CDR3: CASSKLAGGPNEQFF
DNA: TGTGCCAGTAGCAAACTAGCAGGGGGGCCGAATGAGCAGTTCTTC

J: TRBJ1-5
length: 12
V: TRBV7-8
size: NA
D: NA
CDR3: CASSAAGQPQHF
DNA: TGTGCCAGCTCCGCGGCTGGTCAGCCCCAGCATTTT

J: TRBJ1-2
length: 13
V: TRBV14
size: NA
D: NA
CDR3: CASSHVNRDGYTF
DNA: TGTGCCAGCAGCCATGTTAACAGGGACGGCTACACCTTC

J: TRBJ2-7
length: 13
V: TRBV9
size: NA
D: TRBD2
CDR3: CASGDFGGYEQYF
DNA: TGTGCCAGTGGGGACTTCGGGGGGTACGAGCAGTACTTC

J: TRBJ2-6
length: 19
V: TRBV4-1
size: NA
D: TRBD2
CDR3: CASSHVNSGGGSGANVLTF
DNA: TGCGCCAGCAGCCATGTGAATTCGGGAGGGGGCTCTGGGGCCAACGTCCTGACTTTC

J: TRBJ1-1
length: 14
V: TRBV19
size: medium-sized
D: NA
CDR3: CASSFPGLNTEAFF
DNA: TGTGCCAGTAGTTTTCCAGGATTGAACACTGAAGCTTTCTTT

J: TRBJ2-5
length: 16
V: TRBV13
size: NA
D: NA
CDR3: CASSQTDRRYQETQYF
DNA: TGTGCCAGCAGCCAAACGGATAGACGGTACCAAGAGACCCAGTACTTC

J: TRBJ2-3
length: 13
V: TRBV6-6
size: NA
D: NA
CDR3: CASSNGDFHTQYF
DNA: TGTGCCAGCAGTAACGGGGACTTTCATACGCAGTATTTT

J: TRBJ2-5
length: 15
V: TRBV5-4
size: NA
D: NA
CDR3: CASSLAFNEVETQYF
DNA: TGTGCCAGCAGCTTGGCCTTTAACGAGGTGGAGACCCAGTACTTC

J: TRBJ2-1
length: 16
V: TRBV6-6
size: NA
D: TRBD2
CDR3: CASSYFSSGSYNEQFF
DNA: TGTGCCAGCAGTTACTTTTCTAGCGGGTCCTACAATGAGCAGTTCTTC

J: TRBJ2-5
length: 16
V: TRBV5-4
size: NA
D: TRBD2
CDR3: CASSSPPAGGRETQYF
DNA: TGTGCCAGCAGCTCGCCCCCAGCGGGGGGGCGCGAGACCCAGTACTTC

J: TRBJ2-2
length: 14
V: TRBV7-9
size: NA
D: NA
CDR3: CASSYGDLTGELFF
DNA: TGTGCCAGCAGCTACGGGGACCTAACCGGGGAGCTGTTTTTT

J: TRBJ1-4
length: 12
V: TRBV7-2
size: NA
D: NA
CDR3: CASSLSQGKLFF
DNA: TGTGCCAGCAGCTTGTCGCAGGGAAAACTGTTTTTT

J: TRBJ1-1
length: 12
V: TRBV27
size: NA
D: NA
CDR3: CASSLPNTEAFF
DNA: TGTGCCAGCAGTTTACCGAACACTGAAGCTTTCTTT

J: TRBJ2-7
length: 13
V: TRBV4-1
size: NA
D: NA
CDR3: CASSHLRVNEQYF
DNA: TGCGCCAGCAGCCACCTCAGGGTAAACGAGCAGTACTTC

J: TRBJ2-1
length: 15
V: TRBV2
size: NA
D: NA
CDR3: CASRDSSRTYNEQFF
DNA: TGTGCCAGCAGAGACTCCTCCCGGACCTACAATGAGCAGTTCTTC

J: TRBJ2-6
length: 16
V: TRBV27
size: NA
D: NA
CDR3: CASSPVVGSGANVLTF
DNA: TGTGCCAGCAGTCCCGTGGTAGGCTCTGGGGCCAACGTCCTGACTTTC

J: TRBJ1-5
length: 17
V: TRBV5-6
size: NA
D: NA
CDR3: CASSLAAWTDSNQPQHF
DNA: TGTGCCAGCAGCTTGGCCGCGTGGACGGATAGCAATCAGCCCCAGCATTTT

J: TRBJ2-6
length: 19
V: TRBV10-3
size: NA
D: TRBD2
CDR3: CAISESWVAGLSGANVLTF
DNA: TGTGCCATCAGTGAGTCATGGGTAGCGGGATTGTCTGGGGCCAACGTCCTGACTTTC

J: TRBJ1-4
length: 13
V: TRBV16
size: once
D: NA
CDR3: CASSPLVSEKLFF
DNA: TGTGCCAGCAGCCCCCTGGTCTCTGAAAAACTGTTTTTT

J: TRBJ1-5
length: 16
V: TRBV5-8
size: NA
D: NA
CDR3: CASSQVSGGNNQPQHF
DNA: TGTGCCAGCAGCCAAGTTAGCGGGGGAAACAATCAGCCCCAGCATTTT

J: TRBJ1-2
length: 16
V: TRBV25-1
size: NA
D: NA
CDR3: CASSPRTALVNYGYTF
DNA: TGTGCCAGCAGTCCTCGGACAGCACTCGTTAACTATGGCTACACCTTC

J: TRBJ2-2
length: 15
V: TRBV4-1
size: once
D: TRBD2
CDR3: CASRGPGLATGELFF
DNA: TGCGCCAGCAGAGGACCGGGACTAGCGACCGGGGAGCTGTTTTTT

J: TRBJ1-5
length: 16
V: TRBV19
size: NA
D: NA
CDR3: CASSIAGPYSNQPQHF
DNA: TGTGCCAGTAGTATTGCTGGGCCTTATAGCAATCAGCCCCAGCATTTT

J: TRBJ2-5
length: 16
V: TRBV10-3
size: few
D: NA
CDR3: CAISESIGSSSTTQYF
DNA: TGTGCCATCAGTGAGTCGATCGGGTCTAGCTCCACCACCCAGTACTTC

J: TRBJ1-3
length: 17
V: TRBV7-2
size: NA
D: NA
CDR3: CASSLYSGEVSGNTIYF
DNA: TGTGCCAGCAGCTTATATTCGGGTGAGGTATCCGGAAACACCATATATTTT

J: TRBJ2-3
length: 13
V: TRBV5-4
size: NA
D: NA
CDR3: CASSFGGTDTQYF
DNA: TGTGCCAGCAGCTTTGGGGGCACAGATACGCAGTATTTT

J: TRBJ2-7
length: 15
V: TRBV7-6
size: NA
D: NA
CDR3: CASSLYGGTDYEQYF
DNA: TGTGCCAGCAGCTTATATGGGGGAACGGACTACGAGCAGTACTTC

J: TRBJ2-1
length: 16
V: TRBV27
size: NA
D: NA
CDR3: CASSSPTSFSQLEQFF
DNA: TGTGCCAGCAGTTCCCCTACTAGTTTCTCCCAATTAGAGCAGTTCTTC